These T cell receptor beta chains were read from a single sample in a study of Tregs in tolerant kidney transplant recipients. The assay was immunoSEQ multiplex PCR, and TCRdb's table has in-frame clones only and misses some. The sample records about 72,000 clones, 80% to 95% being singletons. The specimen comprised CD8+ T cells from blood, sampled before the transplant. These receptors were collected from a human donor who received a combined kidney and bone marrow transplant. Both conserved end residues are part of each CDR3. The D gene is left open where the match is weak. Not all rows give a size; the values are once, few, many and, for expanded clones, a class.

>TRBD1|TRBJ1-6|.|TRBV6-5
TGTGCCAGCAGTTGGCCGACAGGGGGCGAAGGTTCACCCCTCCACTTT
CASSWPTGGEGSPLHF
>.|TRBJ1-1|.|TRBV7-2
TGTGCCAGCAGCTTAGGGGCAGGGTCGCCCTCCGCTTTCTTT
CASSLGAGSPSAFF
>TRBD1|TRBJ1-2|.|TRBV27
TGTGCCAGCAGTTACTCGATGACAGGGGAATACTATGGCTACACCTTC
CASSYSMTGEYYGYTF
>TRBD2|TRBJ2-1|.|TRBV6-1
TGTGCCAGCAGTGGACTAGCGGCCTACAATGAGCAGTTCTTC
CASSGLAAYNEQFF
>.|TRBJ2-7|.|TRBV27
TGTGCCAGCAGTTTATCTAGGGGGACCGTGGGGTACGAGCAGTACTTC
CASSLSRGTVGYEQYF
>TRBD1|TRBJ1-2|.|TRBV4-3
TGCGCCAGCAGCCAAGATTTTGACAGGGCGGTTGAAGGCTACACCTTC
CASSQDFDRAVEGYTF
>.|TRBJ2-7|.|TRBV4-3
TGCGCCAGCAGCCAAGCAACAGGGAACTACGAGCAGTACTTC
CASSQATGNYEQYF
>.|TRBJ2-7|.|TRBV4-3
TGCGCCAGCAGCCATGCACGGGACGGGGGTTACGAGCAGTACTTC
CASSHARDGGYEQYF
>.|TRBJ1-1|few|TRBV6-5
TGTGCCAGCAGTTACGACGGCGGGGGGAACACTGAAGCTTTCTTT
CASSYDGGGNTEAFF
>TRBD1|TRBJ2-7|.|TRBV4-3
TGCGCCAGCAGCCAAGGACAGGGCATCTACGAGCAGTACTTC
CASSQGQGIYEQYF
>.|TRBJ1-1|.|TRBV7-9
TGTGCCAGCAGCCCCGGACGTTTGGGAGTAATGAACACTGAAGCTTTCTTT
CASSPGRLGVMNTEAFF
>TRBD2|TRBJ2-1|.|TRBV5-6
TGTGCCAGCAGCTTCCTAGTTGTTGGACTAGTTGAGCAGTTCTTC
CASSFLVVGLVEQFF
>.|TRBJ2-6|.|TRBV27
TGTGCCAGCAGTTTAAGGGGCGTTGGGGCCAACGTCCTGACTTTC
CASSLRGVGANVLTF
>.|TRBJ1-3|.|TRBV7-2
TGTGCCAGCGGCGGAGGCTCTGGAAACACCATATATTTT
CASGGGSGNTIYF
>TRBD1|TRBJ1-5|.|TRBV15
TGTGCCACCAAGACAGGGGGTAATCAGCCCCAGCATTTT
CATKTGGNQPQHF
>TRBD1|TRBJ1-1|.|TRBV7-2
TGTGCCAGCAGCTTATTCGGACAGGGGGGCCTCACTGAAGCTTTCTTT
CASSLFGQGGLTEAFF
>.|TRBJ1-1|.|TRBV7-9
TGTGCCAGCAGCTTAGATCTGGAGGCAGCTTTCTTT
CASSLDLEAAFF
>.|TRBJ1-1|.|TRBV2
TGTGCCAGCAGTGAGGGGGCAGTGGGCTCTGAAGCTTTCTTT
CASSEGAVGSEAFF
>.|TRBJ1-5|.|TRBV7-6
TGTGCCAGCAGCCGCAGGGCAGGCAATAGCAATCAGCCCCAGCATTTT
CASSRRAGNSNQPQHF
>TRBD1|TRBJ1-2|.|TRBV5-6
TGTGCCAGCAGCGTCGACAGGGAATCCCTCTATGGCTACACCTTC
CASSVDRESLYGYTF
>.|TRBJ1-4|.|TRBV29-1
TGCAGCGTCAGGGACAATAATGAAAAACTGTTTTTT
CSVRDNNEKLFF
>TRBD2|TRBJ2-7|.|TRBV19
TGTGCCAGTAGTATCTTCCTAGCGGGGTCCCACGAGCAGTACTTC
CASSIFLAGSHEQYF
>TRBD2|TRBJ2-3|.|TRBV7-3
TGTGCCAGCAGCTTGGGGACTAGCGGTCGCACAGATACGCAGTATTTT
CASSLGTSGRTDTQYF
>.|TRBJ2-3|once|TRBV9
TGTGCCAGCAGCGTTGACGACTATACGCAGTATTTT
CASSVDDYTQYF
>TRBD1|TRBJ1-2|.|TRBV28
TGTGCCAGCAGTTTCTCCGGACAGGTCGTCTATGGCTACACCTTC
CASSFSGQVVYGYTF
>.|TRBJ2-7|few|TRBV7-9
TGTGCCAGCAGCTTAAGTTTGGGGACTCGGGCGATGGAGCAGTACTTC
CASSLSLGTRAMEQYF
>.|TRBJ1-1|.|TRBV10-2
TGCGCCAGCAGACCCACCGGGTCCTTTGAAGCTTTCTTT
CASRPTGSFEAFF
>.|TRBJ2-1|.|TRBV11-3
TGTGCCAGCAGCGGGAGCACTTCGGGTAGCAATGAGCAGTTCTTC
CASSGSTSGSNEQFF
>.|TRBJ2-7|once|TRBV4-2
TGTGCCAGCAGCCAAGAGTTTACGGGAGTGGTTTACGAGCAGTACTTC
CASSQEFTGVVYEQYF
>.|TRBJ2-2|few|TRBV6-5
TGTGCCAGCAGTCCCCGGGACATTTCTGAGCTGTTTTTT
CASSPRDISELFF